This is a list of T cell receptor beta chains from one sample in a study of blood T cells in healthy people across ages. TCRdb ran MiXCR on the 5' RACE reads and lists one entry per CDR3 protein. The table lists over 600,000 distinct CDR3 sequences, around 43% of them singletons, with 25% to 35% in the top ten. Specimen: blood. All receptors come from a man of 80 years or more in good health. Each CDR3 is given with its conserved first and last residue. D genes are given only for firm matches. Expanded clones get a size class; other rows say once, few or many, or leave the size out.

cdr3_nt	cdr3_aa	clone_size	v_call	j_call	d_call
TGTGCCAGCAGCATAAGCGGGGCAGCTAGCACAGATACGCAGTATTTT	CASSISGAASTDTQYF	NA	TRBV7-8	TRBJ2-3	TRBD2
TGCAGTGCTAGAGGCGACAGTGGCTATGGCTACACCTTC	CSARGDSGYGYTF	NA	TRBV20-1	TRBJ1-2	NA
TGTGCCTGCAGTATCCAGGGGGGGCTAGCGTCCTACAATGAGCAGTTCTTC	CACSIQGGLASYNEQFF	NA	TRBV5-6	TRBJ2-1	NA
TGCGCCAGCAGCTTGTCTGGGGGGAACGTCGAGACCCAGTACTTC	CASSLSGGNVETQYF	NA	TRBV5-1	TRBJ2-5	NA
TGCAGTGCTAGAGACTCTGCCGTGGGGCGTGAAAAACTGTTTTTT	CSARDSAVGREKLFF	many	TRBV20-1	TRBJ1-4	NA
TGTGCCAGCAGACCCAGCGGGCGATCCTACGAGCAGTACTTC	CASRPSGRSYEQYF	NA	TRBV12-3/TRBV12-4	TRBJ2-7	NA
TGTGCCAGCAGTTTAACGACAGGGGGCAGTGAAAAACTGTTTTTT	CASSLTTGGSEKLFF	NA	TRBV28	TRBJ1-4	TRBD1
TGCAGTGCTAGATCTAGGACGAGACTAGCGGGGACTCAAGAGACCCAGTACTTC	CSARSRTRLAGTQETQYF	NA	TRBV20-1	TRBJ2-5	TRBD2
TGCAGCGCGGGACAGGGGAGGACCTACGAGCAGTACTTC	CSAGQGRTYEQYF	NA	TRBV29-1	TRBJ2-7	TRBD1
TGTGCCAGCACGGGAGGGCTAGCCAAAAACATTCAGTACTTC	CASTGGLAKNIQYF	few	TRBV6-2/TRBV6-3	TRBJ2-4	TRBD2
TGTGCCAGCAGTGCAGACTTCCGTCGGTACTTC	CASSADFRRYF	few	TRBV28	TRBJ2-7	NA
TGCAGTGCTAGGCCGACTAGCGGGAGGGCCCAAAATTACGAGCAGTACTTC	CSARPTSGRAQNYEQYF	NA	TRBV20-1	TRBJ2-7	TRBD2
TGCAGTGTTACGGACAGGGGAGGCCTTGGCAATCAGCCCCAGCATTTT	CSVTDRGGLGNQPQHF	NA	TRBV20-1	TRBJ1-5	TRBD1
TGTGCCAGCAGCTTAGAGCGAATTGGCGAGCAGTACTTC	CASSLERIGEQYF	NA	TRBV7-2	TRBJ2-7	NA
TGTGCCAGCAGCTTAAGGCCTAGCGGGGATTTCGAGCAGTACTTC	CASSLRPSGDFEQYF	many	TRBV7-2	TRBJ2-7	TRBD2
TGTGCCAGCAGTTTATCGAAAGTGGCGCGCAGGACATACGAGCAGTACTTC	CASSLSKVARRTYEQYF	NA	TRBV27	TRBJ2-7	NA
TGTGCCAGCAGTTCGGACAGGGCCCTCAACAATGAGCAGTTCTTC	CASSSDRALNNEQFF	NA	TRBV12-3/TRBV12-4	TRBJ2-1	TRBD1
TGTGCCAGCAGCGTAGGGGCAGCTCAGCCCCAGCATTTT	CASSVGAAQPQHF	once	TRBV9	TRBJ1-5	NA